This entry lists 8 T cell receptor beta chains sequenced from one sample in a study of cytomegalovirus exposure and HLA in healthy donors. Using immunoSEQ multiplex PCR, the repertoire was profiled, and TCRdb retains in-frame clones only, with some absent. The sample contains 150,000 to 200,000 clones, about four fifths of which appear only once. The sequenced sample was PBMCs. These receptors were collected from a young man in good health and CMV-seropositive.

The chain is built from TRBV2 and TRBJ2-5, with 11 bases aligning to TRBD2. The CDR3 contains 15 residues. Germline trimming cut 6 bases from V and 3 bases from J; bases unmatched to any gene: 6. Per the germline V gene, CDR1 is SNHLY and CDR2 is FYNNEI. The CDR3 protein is CASRHTSGSEETQYF. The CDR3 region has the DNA TGTGCCAGCAGGCACACTAGCGGGAGTGAAGAGACCCAGTACTTC.

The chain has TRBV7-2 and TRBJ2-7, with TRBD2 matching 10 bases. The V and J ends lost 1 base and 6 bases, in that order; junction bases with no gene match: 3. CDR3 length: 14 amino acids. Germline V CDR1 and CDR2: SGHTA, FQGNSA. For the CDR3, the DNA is TGTGCCAGCAGCTTAGTAGCGGGGGGCGGCGAGCAGTACTTC. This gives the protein CASSLVAGGGEQYF.

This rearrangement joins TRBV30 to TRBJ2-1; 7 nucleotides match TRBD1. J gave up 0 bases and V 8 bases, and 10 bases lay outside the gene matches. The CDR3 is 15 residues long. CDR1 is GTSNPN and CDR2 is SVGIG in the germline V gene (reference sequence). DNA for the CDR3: TGTGCCGGCAATAGGGGGCTAGGCTCCTACAATGAGCAGTTCTTC. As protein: CAGNRGLGSYNEQFF. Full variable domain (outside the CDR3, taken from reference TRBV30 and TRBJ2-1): SQTIHQWPATLVQPVGSPLSLECTVEGTSNPNLYWYRQAAGRGLQLLFYSVGIGQISSEVPQNLSASRPQDRQFILSSKKLLLSDSGFYLCAGNRGLGSYNEQFFGPGTRLTVL.

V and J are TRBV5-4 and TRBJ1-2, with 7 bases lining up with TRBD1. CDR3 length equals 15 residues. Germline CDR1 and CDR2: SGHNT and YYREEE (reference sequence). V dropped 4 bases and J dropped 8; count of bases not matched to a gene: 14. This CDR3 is CASSLGPTGTDGYTF. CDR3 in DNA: TGTGCCAGCAGCCTGGGACCGACAGGGACGGACGGCTACACCTTC.

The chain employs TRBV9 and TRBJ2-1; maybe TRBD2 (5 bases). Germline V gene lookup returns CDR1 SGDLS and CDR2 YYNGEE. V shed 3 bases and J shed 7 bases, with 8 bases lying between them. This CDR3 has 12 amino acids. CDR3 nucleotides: TGTGCCAGCAGCGCGGACTGGAATGAGCAGTTCTTC. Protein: CASSADWNEQFF. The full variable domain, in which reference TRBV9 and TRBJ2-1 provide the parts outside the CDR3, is DSGVTQTPKHLITATGQRVTLRCSPRSGDLSVYWYQQSLDQGLQFLIQYYNGEERAKGNILERFSAQQFPDLHSELNLSSLELGDSALYFCASSADWNEQFFGPGTRLTVL.

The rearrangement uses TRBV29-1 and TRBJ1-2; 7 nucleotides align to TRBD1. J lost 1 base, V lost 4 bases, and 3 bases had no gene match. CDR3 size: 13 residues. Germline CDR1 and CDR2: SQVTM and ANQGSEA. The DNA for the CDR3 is TGCAGCGTTGGGACAGGAGATAACTATGGCTACACCTTC. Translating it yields CSVGTGDNYGYTF.

CDR3 loop: CASKTTHTDTQYF. CDR3 DNA: TGTGCCAGCAAAACTACTCACACAGATACGCAGTATTTT. The rearrangement uses TRBV27 and TRBJ2-3; D ambiguous. Trimming shortened V by 7 bases and J by 2 bases, and 10 bases separated the two germline ends. This CDR3 has 13 residues. Per germline, CDR1 MNHEY and CDR2 SMNVEV (reference sequence).

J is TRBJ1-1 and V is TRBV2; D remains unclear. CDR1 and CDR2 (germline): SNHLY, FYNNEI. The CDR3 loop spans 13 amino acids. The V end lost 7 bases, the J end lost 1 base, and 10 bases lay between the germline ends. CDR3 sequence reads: CASIPGENTEAFF. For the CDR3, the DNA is TGTGCCAGCATCCCCGGGGAGAACACTGAAGCTTTCTTT.